These 22 T cell receptor beta chains came from one sample sequenced in a study of control samples from healthy donors and cancer patients. Produced via immunoSEQ multiplex PCR; TCRdb's table is partial and in-frame only. This table holds about 130,000 clones, approximately 94% found once. The source material was PBMCs. The receptor source for this set is a man in his forties or fifties with head and neck cancer.

This clone has just one count. The CDR3 region has the DNA TGTGCCAGCAGCCCCGGGACTAGTTGGTCGGAGACCCAGTACTTC. Translation gives CASSPGTSWSETQYF. This sequence joins TRBV7-9 and TRBJ2-5, with 8 bases identical to TRBD2. CDR1 is SEHNR, CDR2 FQNEAQ, per germline (reference sequence). The length of the CDR3 is 15 residues. The trim removed 5 bases at V and 5 bases at J, leaving 10 bases unmatched. Full variable domain (outside the CDR3, taken from reference TRBV7-9 and TRBJ2-5): DTGVSQNPRHKITKRGQNVTFRCDPISEHNRLYWYRQTLGQGPEFLTYFQNEAQLEKSRLLSDRFSAERPKGSFSTLEIQRTEQGDSAMYLCASSPGTSWSETQYFGPGTRLLVL.

V gene TRBV5-8 combines with J gene TRBJ1-5; D unclear. V was trimmed by 4 bases and J by 0 bases, leaving 8 bases between them. Germline V gene lookup returns CDR1 SGHTS and CDR2 YDEGEE. This CDR3 spans 14 amino acids. The CDR3 sequence is CASSRSYSNQPQHF. In DNA, the CDR3 is TGTGCCAGCAGCCGTAGTTATAGCAATCAGCCCCAGCATTTT.

The chain joins TRBV5-4 to TRBJ2-1, with D possibly matching TRBD1 (5 bases). Germline V gene lookup returns CDR1 SGHNT and CDR2 YYREEE (reference sequence). Deletions cut 0 bases from V and 8 bases from J, with 9 bases between. The CDR3 contains 13 residues. This CDR3 reads CASSLVGADEQFF. For the CDR3, the DNA is TGTGCCAGCAGCTTGGTAGGGGCGGATGAGCAGTTCTTC.

The chain carries TRBV7-2 and TRBJ2-5; 8 bases line up with TRBD2. Germline V gene lookup returns CDR1 SGHTA and CDR2 FQGNSA. The CDR3 sequence is 13 residues long. Losses at the gene ends were 8 bases for V and 5 bases for J; bases not matched to a gene: 7. CDR3 loop: CASARGGGETQYF. DNA for the CDR3: TGTGCCAGCGCTCGGGGGGGAGGGGAGACCCAGTACTTC.

The V and J genes are TRBV7-9 and TRBJ1-2, with D hard to call. Looked up from germline, CDR1 is SEHNR and CDR2 is FQNEAQ (reference sequence). V was trimmed by 2 bases and J by 1 base, leaving 8 bases between them. This CDR3 region has 14 residues. Here the CDR3 reads CASSLQRVNYGYTF. Here the CDR3 DNA reads TGTGCCAGCAGCTTACAACGGGTTAACTATGGCTACACCTTC.

The gene calls are TRBV18 and TRBJ2-7; no clear D. V was cut by 2 bases and J by 2 bases, with 10 bases left in between. CDR1 KGHSH and CDR2 LQKENI come from the germline V gene. The length of the CDR3 is 14 residues. CDR3 sequence reads: CASSPAYRPYEQYF. The CDR3 DNA sequence: TGTGCCAGCTCACCAGCTTACCGTCCCTACGAGCAGTACTTC.

The chain has TRBV4-2 and TRBJ2-5, with TRBD2 matching over 10 bases. This CDR3 comprises 17 residues. V trimming: 0 bases; J trimming: 4 bases; junction bases outside the gene matches: 8. The germline V gene encodes CDR1 LGHNA and CDR2 YNFKEQ. Written as DNA, the CDR3 is TGTGCCAGCAGCCAAGAGGGTAGCGGGGGGAGGCGAGAGACCCAGTACTTC. Its protein product is CASSQEGSGGRRETQYF.

This sequence joins TRBV9 and TRBJ1-2; D is perhaps TRBD1 (5 bases). This CDR3 comprises 14 residues. Trimming took off 2 bases at V and 8 bases at J, with 16 bases between the two ends. Per the germline V gene, CDR1 is SGDLS and CDR2 is YYNGEE. CDR3 bases: TGTGCCAGCAGCGTGATGGAGACGGGGCGAGGCTACACCTTC. It yields the protein CASSVMETGRGYTF.

V is TRBV18 and J is TRBJ2-5; D unresolved. V lost 1 base to trimming and J lost 2 bases, with 5 bases between them. Germline V gene sequence: CDR1 KGHSH, CDR2 LQKENI. The CDR3 is made up of 13 amino acids. CDR3 coding DNA: TGTGCCAGCTCACCACAGCAGCAAGAGACCCAGTACTTC. Amino acid sequence: CASSPQQQETQYF.

The V and J genes are TRBV19 and TRBJ1-4; 10 bases agree with TRBD1. CDR3 length equals 14 residues. Germline values: CDR1 LNHDA, CDR2 SQIVND (reference sequence). After removal of 4 bases from V and 7 bases from J, the junction contained 3 bases not matched to a gene. The CDR3: CASSRTGGIEKLFF. The DNA for the CDR3 is TGTGCCAGTAGTAGGACAGGGGGAATTGAAAAACTGTTTTTT. Based on the CDR3 plus reference TRBV19 and TRBJ1-4, the full variable domain is DGGITQSPKYLFRKEGQNVTLSCEQNLNHDAMYWYRQDPGQGLRLIYYSQIVNDFQKGDIAEGYSVSREKKESFPLTVTSAQKNPTAFYLCASSRTGGIEKLFFGSGTQLSVL.

This clone was recorded once. Other DNA sequences within the sample encode an identical CDR3. The chain has TRBV18 and TRBJ2-7, with 7 positions matching TRBD1. Germline V gene sequence: CDR1 KGHSH, CDR2 LQKENI. The CDR3 consists of 14 residues. V shed 3 bases and J 3 bases; nucleotides not matched to a gene: 5. The CDR3 region is CASSPRQGVYEQYF. DNA of the CDR3: TGTGCCAGCTCACCTCGCCAGGGGGTCTACGAGCAGTACTTC.

V gene TRBV28 combines with J gene TRBJ1-5; D gene ambiguous. The CDR3 runs 12 residues. The V and J ends lost 2 bases and 6 bases respectively, with 5 bases between them. CDR1 MDHEN and CDR2 SYDVKM come from the germline V gene. CDR3 sequence (DNA): TGTGCCAGCAGTTTACGCTTTCAGCCCCAGCATTTT. Amino acids: CASSLRFQPQHF.

This rearrangement joins TRBV7-9 to TRBJ1-6; no reliable D call. Germline V gene sequence: CDR1 SEHNR, CDR2 FQNEAQ (reference sequence). The CDR3 sequence is 15 residues long. V was cut by 0 bases and J by 5 bases, with 8 bases left in between. CDR3 nucleotide sequence: TGTGCCAGCAGCTTAGCAGCTATCGATAATTCACCCCTCCACTTT. Translation: CASSLAAIDNSPLHF.

The chain uses TRBV3-1 (or the pseudogene TRBV3-2) and TRBJ2-3; D may be TRBD2 (6 bases). Germline CDR1 and CDR2: LGHDT and YNNKEL (reference sequence). V shed 1 base and J shed 10 bases, with 12 bases lying between them. CDR3 length: 13 residues. CDR3 nucleotides: TGTGCCAGCAGCCAAGTCCCCGGGAGTTCGCAGTATTTT. Its translation is CASSQVPGSSQYF.

The chain is built from TRBV9 and TRBJ1-1; no clear D gene. V was cut by 7 bases and J by 2 bases, with 12 bases left in between. The CDR3 totals 13 residues. Looked up from germline, CDR1 is SGDLS and CDR2 is YYNGEE. CDR3 nucleotide sequence: TGTGCCAGCTCCGGTGGGGTAAACACTGAAGCTTTCTTT. It encodes CASSGGVNTEAFF.

CDR3 loop: CASSQTVGNTIYF. Here the CDR3 DNA reads TGCGCCAGCAGCCAGACCGTGGGAAACACCATATATTTT. The V gene is TRBV4-3, the J gene TRBJ1-3; D is uncertain. The CDR3 covers 13 residues. Trimming stripped 3 bases from V and 4 bases from J, with 7 bases between. Germline V gene data show CDR1 as LGHNA and CDR2 as YSLEER.

The gene calls are TRBV6-2 or TRBV6-3 and TRBJ2-7, with TRBD2 matching over 11 bases. V gave up 2 bases and J gave up 3 bases; unmatched junction bases: 0. CDR1 is MNHEY, CDR2 SVGEGT, per germline. The CDR3 sequence is 14 residues long. Here the CDR3 DNA reads TGTGCCAGCAGTTACGGGACTAGCGGCTACGAGCAGTACTTC. It is translated as CASSYGTSGYEQYF.

The chain carries TRBV19 and TRBJ1-4; unclear D gene. CDR3 length: 14 residues. V lost 3 bases and J lost 4, with 9 bases in between. Germline loops: CDR1 LNHDA, CDR2 SQIVND (reference sequence). This CDR3 reads CASSIWENNEKLFF. In nucleotides, the CDR3 is TGTGCCAGTAGTATTTGGGAGAATAATGAAAAACTGTTTTTT.

The chain has TRBV5-1 and TRBJ2-1, with D hard to call. The V gene lost 2 bases and the J gene lost 1 base, with 13 bases spanning the gap. The CDR3 has 16 amino acids. Germline V lookup: CDR1 SGHRS, CDR2 YFSETQ. In nucleotides, the CDR3 is TGCGCCAGCAGCTTCCTTTTTAGTGGGTCCTACAATGAGCAGTTCTTC. As protein: CASSFLFSGSYNEQFF.

The rearrangement joins TRBV9 to TRBJ1-5; no clear D. The ends were cut back, 2 bases at V and 4 bases at J, with 16 bases in the middle. Germline V gene sequence: CDR1 SGDLS, CDR2 YYNGEE. This CDR3 has 16 amino acids. CDR3 DNA: TGTGCCAGCAGCGTCCAATGTAAGTCTATTAATCAGCCCCAGCATTTT. Its protein is CASSVQCKSINQPQHF.

This chain uses TRBV19 with TRBJ1-2; D possibly corresponds to TRBD1 (5 bases). Germline CDR1 is LNHDA and CDR2 is SQIVND (reference sequence). The CDR3 sequence is 13 residues long. Trimming took off 7 bases at V and 1 base at J, with 10 bases between the two ends. CDR3 loop: CASKNRLNYGYTF. CDR3 DNA: TGTGCCAGTAAGAACAGGCTTAACTATGGCTACACCTTC. Using reference TRBV19 and TRBJ1-2 for the parts outside the CDR3, the full variable domain is DGGITQSPKYLFRKEGQNVTLSCEQNLNHDAMYWYRQDPGQGLRLIYYSQIVNDFQKGDIAEGYSVSREKKESFPLTVTSAQKNPTAFYLCASKNRLNYGYTFGSGTRLTVV.

The rearrangement links TRBV5-6 to TRBJ2-1; 7 bases line up with TRBD2. Trimming removed 0 bases from V and 15 bases from J; junction bases left unmatched: 6. CDR1 and CDR2 (germline): SGHDT, YYEEEE. The CDR3 contains 12 residues. Here the CDR3 reads CASSLGVAGGFF. The DNA for the CDR3 is TGTGCCAGCAGCTTGGGGGTAGCGGGCGGGTTCTTC.